The 13 T cell receptor beta chains reported below all come from one sample, sequenced in a study of identical twins. TCRdb re-derived calls from the 5' RACE reads in MiXCR, one entry per CDR3 protein. The sample has under 900,000 distinct CDR3 sequences; 15% to 20% are singletons. The same specimen was also included in a second study, on T cells expressing NK-cell markers.

Sequenced material: PBMCs. Receptors were obtained from a woman in her late teens or twenties in good health.

In this sample, this clonotype turned up a few times. The chain carries TRBV7-9 and TRBJ1-5; weak D call: TRBD1 (5 bases). The CDR3 length is 14 residues. Trimming stripped 4 bases from V and 3 bases from J, with 10 bases between. CDR1 is SEHNR, CDR2 FQNEAQ, per germline (reference sequence). The CDR3 nucleotides are TGTGCCAGCAGCTATGAGACAGACAATCAGCCCCAGCATTTT. Its translation: CASSYETDNQPQHF.

This clonotype was detected only a few times. The chain is built from TRBV20-1 and TRBJ2-7; 8 positions agree with TRBD1. J lost 4 bases, V lost 6 bases, and 8 bases had no gene match. CDR3 length: 13 amino acids. Germline-derived CDR1 and CDR2 are DFQATT and SNEGSKA (reference sequence). This CDR3 is CSASEDREYEQYF. The DNA of the CDR3 is TGCAGTGCCTCTGAGGACAGGGAGTACGAGCAGTACTTC.

The chain carries TRBV6-2 or TRBV6-3 and TRBJ2-7; unclear D gene. The germline V and J ends were trimmed by 2 bases and 6 bases, with 8 bases remaining between them. The CDR3 has 12 amino acids. Germline CDR1 MNHEY, CDR2 SVGEGT. CDR3 nucleotides: TGTGCCAGCAGTTACCTGGCTTCCGAGCAGTACTTC. Translating gives CASSYLASEQYF.

V gene TRBV9 combines with J gene TRBJ2-1; 8 nucleotides align to TRBD2. This CDR3 comprises 15 residues. Per the germline V gene, CDR1 is SGDLS and CDR2 is YYNGEE. The trim removed 4 bases at V and 4 bases at J, leaving 7 bases unmatched. The CDR3 sequence: CASSLTSEEYNEQFF. CDR3 sequence (DNA): TGTGCCAGCAGCCTGACTAGCGAGGAATACAATGAGCAGTTCTTC. The full variable domain, in which reference TRBV9 and TRBJ2-1 provide the parts outside the CDR3, is DSGVTQTPKHLITATGQRVTLRCSPRSGDLSVYWYQQSLDQGLQFLIQYYNGEERAKGNILERFSAQQFPDLHSELNLSSLELGDSALYFCASSLTSEEYNEQFFGPGTRLTVL.

The CDR3 is CASSSNMNTEAFF. The CDR3 DNA sequence: TGTGCCAGCAGCTCGAACATGAACACTGAAGCTTTCTTT. V gene TRBV11-2 combines with J gene TRBJ1-1; D is uncertain. Trimming left V 4 bases short and J 0 bases short, with 6 bases between. Germline V gene lookup returns CDR1 SGHAT and CDR2 FQNNGV. The CDR3 consists of 13 residues.

The genes are TRBV3-1 and TRBJ1-1; the D gene is possibly TRBD1 (5 bases). Germline CDR1 and CDR2: LGHDT and YNNKEL (reference sequence). V lost 3 bases and J 3 bases, leaving 11 bases between the germline ends. The CDR3 extends over 14 amino acids. In DNA form, the CDR3 reads TGTGCCAGCAGCCATGGGGGGGTGGACACTGAAGCTTTCTTT. It is translated as CASSHGGVDTEAFF.

V gene TRBV25-1 combines with J gene TRBJ1-4; possible D gene TRBD1, 5 bases. This CDR3 is built from 14 residues. Germline-derived CDR1 and CDR2 are MGHDK and SYGVNS. The V and J ends lost 0 bases and 8 bases respectively, with 10 bases between them. In nucleotides, the CDR3 is TGTGCCAGCAGTGAATACAGGGTCGGGGAAAAACTGTTTTTT. Its protein is CASSEYRVGEKLFF. Full variable domain (rest looked up from reference TRBV25-1 and TRBJ1-4): EADIYQTPRYLVIGTGKKITLECSQTMGHDKMYWYQQDPGMELHLIHYSYGVNSTEKGDLSSESTVSRIRTEHFPLTLESARPSHTSQYLCASSEYRVGEKLFFGSGTQLSVL.

This chain joins TRBV29-1 and TRBJ2-3; TRBD2 aligns across 7 bases. V lost 1 base, J lost 2 bases, and 3 bases stayed unmatched. Germline CDR1 is SQVTM and CDR2 is ANQGSEA. CDR3 length: 14 amino acids. CDR3 protein: CSVEGRGYTDTQYF. For the CDR3, the DNA is TGCAGCGTTGAAGGGCGGGGGTACACAGATACGCAGTATTTT.

This clonotype has at least ten counts. The chain combines TRBV29-1 with TRBJ2-3; 9 nucleotides align to TRBD2. The germline gives CDR1 SQVTM, CDR2 ANQGSEA. CDR3 length: 14 amino acids. The junction had 7 bases not matched to a gene; V was cut back by 4 bases and J by 5 bases. The CDR3 region has the DNA TGCAGCGTTGTCGGCGGGAGGGCCGTAGATACGCAGTATTTT. This translates into CSVVGGRAVDTQYF.

This clonotype appeared a few times. This chain links TRBV6-1 with TRBJ1-2; D ambiguous. The CDR3 extends over 15 amino acids. Germline V lookup: CDR1 MNHNS, CDR2 SASEGT. Trimming took off 2 bases at V and 1 base at J, with 11 bases between the two ends. The DNA of the CDR3 is TGTGCCAGCAGTGAATCTAGGAGGGTTAACTATGGCTACACCTTC. Amino acids: CASSESRRVNYGYTF.

This clonotype was counted between two and nine times. The chain carries TRBV6-1 and TRBJ2-3; perhaps TRBD1 as D (6 bases). Per germline, CDR1 MNHNS and CDR2 SASEGT. Trimming took 6 bases from V and 1 from J, leaving 14 bases between them. The CDR3 is 15 residues long. CDR3 in DNA: TGTGCCAGCAGAGGACAGAAGAGTCGCACAGATACGCAGTATTTT. Translated: CASRGQKSRTDTQYF.

This rearrangement joins TRBV10-3 to TRBJ2-3; 7 bases match TRBD1. V was pared by 2 bases and J by 2 bases, with 10 bases of the junction left unmatched. Per the germline V gene, CDR1 is ENHRY and CDR2 is SYGVKD. The length of the CDR3 is 17 residues. The CDR3 loop reads CAISEGPGTAFTDTQYF. CDR3 bases: TGTGCCATCAGTGAGGGACCCGGGACAGCATTCACAGATACGCAGTATTTT.

The CDR3 is CASSPGTENQPQHF. The CDR3 nucleotides are TGCGCCAGCAGCCCCGGGACAGAGAATCAGCCCCAGCATTTT. The genes are TRBV5-1 and TRBJ1-5, with TRBD1 matching over 7 bases. This CDR3 comprises 14 residues. V gave up 4 bases and J gave up 4 bases; unmatched junction bases: 5. CDR1 and CDR2 from the germline V gene are SGHRS and YFSETQ.